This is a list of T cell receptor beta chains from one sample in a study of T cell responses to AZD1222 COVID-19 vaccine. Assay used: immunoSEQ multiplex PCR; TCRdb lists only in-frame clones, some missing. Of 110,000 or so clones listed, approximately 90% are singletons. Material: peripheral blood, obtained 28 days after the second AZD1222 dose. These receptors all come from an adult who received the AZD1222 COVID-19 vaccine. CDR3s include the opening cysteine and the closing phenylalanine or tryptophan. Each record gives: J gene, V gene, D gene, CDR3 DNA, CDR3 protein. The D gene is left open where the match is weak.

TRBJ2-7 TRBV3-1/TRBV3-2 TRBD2 TGTGCCAGCAGCCCTTTAGCGGGACCCTACGAGCAGTACTTC CASSPLAGPYEQYF
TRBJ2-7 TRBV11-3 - TGTGCCAGCAGCTCCATCGATGACTACGAGCAGTACTTC CASSSIDDYEQYF
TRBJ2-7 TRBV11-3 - TGTGCCAGCAGCTTACCCTTAGGGTACGAGCAGTACTTC CASSLPLGYEQYF
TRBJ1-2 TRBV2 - TGTGCCAGCAGTGAAGCGGCAGGGAACTATGGCTACACCTTC CASSEAAGNYGYTF
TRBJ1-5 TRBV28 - TGTGCCAGCAGTTTAATTCGACAGGCCCAGCATTTT CASSLIRQAQHF
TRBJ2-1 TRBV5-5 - TGTGCCAGCAGCCCCTCCCCCCGAGTACAAGGGGGTGAGCAGTTCTTC CASSPSPRVQGGEQFF
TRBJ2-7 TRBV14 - TGTGCCAGCAGCCAAGACCAATACGAGCAGTACTTC CASSQDQYEQYF
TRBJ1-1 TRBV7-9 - TGTGCCAGCAGCTCGATGGGGAACACTGAAGCTTTCTTT CASSSMGNTEAFF
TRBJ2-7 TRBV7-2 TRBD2 TGTGCCAGCAGCCGGGGGAGGGCCTACGAGCAGTACTTC CASSRGRAYEQYF
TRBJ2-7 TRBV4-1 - TGCGCCAGCAGCCACCGACAGCTCACCTACGAGCAGTACTTC CASSHRQLTYEQYF
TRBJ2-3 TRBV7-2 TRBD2 TGTGCCAGCAGCTTAGTACTAGCGGGGTGGACAGATACGCAGTATTTT CASSLVLAGWTDTQYF
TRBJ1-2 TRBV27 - TGTGCCAGCAGTCCTAACAGGGACTATGGCTACACCTTC CASSPNRDYGYTF
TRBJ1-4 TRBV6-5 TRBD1 TGTGCCAGCAGGGATGATGGGACAGCGAGTAGGAAACTGTTTTTT CASRDDGTASRKLFF
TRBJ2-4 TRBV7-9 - TGTGCCAGCAGCTACACCGGGACGAACATTCAGTACTTC CASSYTGTNIQYF
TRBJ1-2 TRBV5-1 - TGCGCCAGCAGCTTGGGACAGTCCCTCTATGGCTACACCTTC CASSLGQSLYGYTF
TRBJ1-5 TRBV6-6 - TGTGCCAGCAGGCCGACAGACTCCCACAATCAGCCCCAGCATTTT CASRPTDSHNQPQHF
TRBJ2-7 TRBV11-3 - TGTGCCAGCAGCTTAGGGAGAATTCGGGCTAGCAACTCCTACGAGCAGTACTTC CASSLGRIRASNSYEQYF